The entry below describes one T cell receptor (beta chain). Its specificity is unknown. TCRdb's copy holds only in-frame clones and misses some; the assay was immunoSEQ multiplex PCR. The table includes 70,000 to 100,000 clones, more than 85% detected once. The sample originates from a study of a mutant IDH1 vaccine in newly diagnosed glioma. This CDR3 region has 15 residues. The V end was cut by 1 base, the J end by 3 bases, with 11 bases between. CDR1 is SGHRS and CDR2 is YFSETQ in the germline V gene. Time point given: week 5, during vaccination. In every dose of vaccine, 300 ug of mutant IDH1 20-mer peptide was given alongside topical imiquimod. Donors harbored newly found WHO grade 3 or 4 IDH1-mutant, ATRX-lost astrocytomas.

This sequence joins TRBV5-1 and TRBJ2-1; D gene uncertain. This specimen was PBMCs, taken from a glioma patient whose treatment included an IDH1 peptide vaccine. This clonotype originated in a woman in her 50s with glioma. CDR3 in DNA: TGCGCCAGCAGCTTGCTGCGGAGTAACTACAATGAGCAGTTCTTC. Protein sequence: CASSLLRSNYNEQFF.